The present T cell receptor (beta chain) was sequenced within a study of identical twins (TCRdb year 2016). About the study as a whole: TCR alpha and beta repertoires from monozygotic twins, unrelated adults of various ages and cord blood were deep-sequenced to test whether fetal clonotypes persist. To rule out contamination, the twin experiments were replicated at different times with different library preparation protocols. Results the study describes overall, beyond this receptor: Recombination models systematically underestimated out-of-frame TCR alpha sharing in monozygotic twins but agreed with sharing between unrelated individuals. Invariant T cells such as MAIT and iNKT could partly confound zero-insertion analyses, though diverse VJ usage argued against this for most clonotypes. Compared with coincidental sharing between unrelated individuals, out-of-frame TCR alpha sequences shared between twins showed an excess of sequences with low generation probability. Abundant cord blood beta clonotypes had fewer insertions, young adult naive repertoires showed a similar but weaker trend, and memory repertoires showed no such trend. Because the same donors could not be followed over many years, the conclusions depended on cross-sectional statistical analysis. Excess twin sharing in beta out-of-frame sequences was weaker because fewer shared sequences lowered the signal-to-noise ratio.

To prepare the library, 5' RACE was applied. Sequencing took place on an Illumina HiSeq 2000. Template switching added a universal primer binding site, and the final cDNA carried a unique molecular identifier that allowed TCR cDNA molecules to be counted accurately. Specific primers in the conserved constant-segment region were used to synthesize first-strand cDNA for the TCR alpha and beta chains. Each cDNA library was double barcoded, with a SMART-Mk sample barcode plus Illumina barcodes, to control for contamination. TruSeq adapter sequences, together with Illumina sample barcodes, were added in two successive PCR steps. Sequencing of the TCR alpha and beta cDNA libraries was done on the Illumina HiSeq platform using custom primers. In the paper's pipeline: MiGEC was used to process raw reads and extract unique molecular identifiers, and MiXCR was used to find CDR3 positions. Recombination models were inferred per individual with the repgenHMM and IGoR tools using an EM algorithm. Shared clonotypes were analyzed with the tcR package in R, and sharing was normalized by the product of cloneset sizes. To study raw recombination free of thymic and clonal selection effects, out-of-frame nonproductive sequences were analyzed. The public reads were reanalyzed by TCRdb: fastp trimming at Q25, MiXCR alignment, in-frame beta chains only. Each record represents a unique CDR3 protein, reported with the most common genes and DNA among its rows. The V and J calls come from TCRdb's annotation, not from the publication. The sample table contains a few hundred thousand distinct CDR3 sequences; only one count was recorded for around 8% of them. The top ten clonotypes cover 2.5% to 3.5% of the sample.

Trimming takes 1 base from V and 1 base from J, and the germline ends sit 7 bases apart. CDR1 and CDR2, looked up from the germline V gene, are MGHRA and YSYEKL. CDR3 length: 14 amino acids, cysteine to phenylalanine. CDR3 DNA is the only sequence kept; it has 42 bases, read in frame from the first base. Only healthy Caucasian donors were included. The twin cohort consisted of three pairs of female monozygotic twins, all aged about 18 to 29 years. Positive isolation kits from Invitrogen were used to isolate CD4+ and CD8+ T cell populations. This clonotype was seen a few times. The target of this receptor is not known. No base-level quality is on record; no much larger clone is a single base apart. The same data also went into a second study, on yellow fever vaccine responses in identical twins. As that second paper reports: According to the authors, the vaccine-induced T cell response in identical twins seemed to be partly convergent and partly specific to each individual. Focusing on identical twins, the study followed the T cell clones that responded to the vaccine, and did so with precision.

The chain is made from TRBV4-1 and TRBJ1-1; no D gene can be assigned with confidence. The sequencing sample was made of CD8+ T cells sorted from blood. This sequence originates from a woman younger than 35 in good health. The CDR3 region reads CASSQVDGNTEAFF. At the DNA level, the sequence is TGCGCCAGCAGCCAAGTCGACGGGAACACTGAAGCTTTCTTT.